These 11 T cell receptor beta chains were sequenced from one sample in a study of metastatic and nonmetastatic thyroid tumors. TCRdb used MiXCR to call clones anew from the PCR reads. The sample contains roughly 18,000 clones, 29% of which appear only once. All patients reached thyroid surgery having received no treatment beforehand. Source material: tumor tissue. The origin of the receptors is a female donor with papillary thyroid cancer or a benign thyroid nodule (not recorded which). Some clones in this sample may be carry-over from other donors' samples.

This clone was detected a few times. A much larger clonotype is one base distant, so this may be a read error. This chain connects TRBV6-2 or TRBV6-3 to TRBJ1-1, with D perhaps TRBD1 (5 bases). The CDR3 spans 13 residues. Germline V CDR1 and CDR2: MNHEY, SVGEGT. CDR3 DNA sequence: TGTGCCGGCAGTTACGGGGGAGGGACTGAAGCTTTCTTT. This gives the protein CAGSYGGGTEAFF.

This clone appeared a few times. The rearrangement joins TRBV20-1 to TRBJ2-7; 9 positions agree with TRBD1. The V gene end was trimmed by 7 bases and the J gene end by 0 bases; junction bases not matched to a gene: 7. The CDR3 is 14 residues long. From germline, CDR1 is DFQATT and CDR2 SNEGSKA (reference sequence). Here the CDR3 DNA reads TGCAGTGTGATCGGACAGGGGAGCTCCTACGAGCAGTACTTC. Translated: CSVIGQGSSYEQYF.

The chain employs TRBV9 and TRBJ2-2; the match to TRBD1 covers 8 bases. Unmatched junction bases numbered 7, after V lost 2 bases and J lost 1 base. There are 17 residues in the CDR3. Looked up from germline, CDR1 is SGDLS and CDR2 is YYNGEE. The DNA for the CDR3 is TGTGCCAGCAGCGTTAGGCCCGGGACAGGGAACACCGGGGAGCTGTTTTTT. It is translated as CASSVRPGTGNTGELFF.

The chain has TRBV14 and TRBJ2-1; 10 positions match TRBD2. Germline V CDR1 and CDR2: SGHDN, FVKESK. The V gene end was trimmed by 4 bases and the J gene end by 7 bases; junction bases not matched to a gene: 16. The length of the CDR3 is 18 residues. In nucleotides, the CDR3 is TGTGCCAGCAGCCCGAAAAATCCAGCGGGAGGGCCTTGGAATGAGCAGTTCTTC. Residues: CASSPKNPAGGPWNEQFF.

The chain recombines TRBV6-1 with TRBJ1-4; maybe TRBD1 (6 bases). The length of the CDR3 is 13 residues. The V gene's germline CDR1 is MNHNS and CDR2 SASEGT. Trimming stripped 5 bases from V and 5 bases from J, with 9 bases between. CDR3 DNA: TGTGCCAGCAGTACTACAGGGAATGAAAAACTGTTTTTT. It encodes CASSTTGNEKLFF.

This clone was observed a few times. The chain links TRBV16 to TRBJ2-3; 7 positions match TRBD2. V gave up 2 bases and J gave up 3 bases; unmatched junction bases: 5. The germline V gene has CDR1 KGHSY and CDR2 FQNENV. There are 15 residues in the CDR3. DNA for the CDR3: TGTGCCAGCAGCCAAGCGGGGGATAGAACAGATACGCAGTATTTT. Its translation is CASSQAGDRTDTQYF.

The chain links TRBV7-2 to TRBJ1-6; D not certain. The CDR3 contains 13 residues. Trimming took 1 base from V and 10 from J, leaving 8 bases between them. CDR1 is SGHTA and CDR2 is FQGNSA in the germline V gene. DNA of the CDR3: TGTGCCAGCAGCTTAGGACTGGAATCACCCCTCCACTTT. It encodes CASSLGLESPLHF.

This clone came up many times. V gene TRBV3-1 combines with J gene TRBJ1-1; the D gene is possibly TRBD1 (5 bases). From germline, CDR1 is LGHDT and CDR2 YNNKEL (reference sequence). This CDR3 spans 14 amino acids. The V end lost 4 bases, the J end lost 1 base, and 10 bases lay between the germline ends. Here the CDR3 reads CASSPRGWNTEAFF. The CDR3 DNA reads TGTGCCAGCAGCCCTCGGGGGTGGAACACTGAAGCTTTCTTT.

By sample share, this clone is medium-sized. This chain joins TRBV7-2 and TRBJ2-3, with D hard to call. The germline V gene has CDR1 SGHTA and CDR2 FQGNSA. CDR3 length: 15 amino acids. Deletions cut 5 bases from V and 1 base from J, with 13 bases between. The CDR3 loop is CASSGGVLRTDTQYF. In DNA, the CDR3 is TGTGCCAGCAGCGGTGGGGTCCTCCGCACAGATACGCAGTATTTT. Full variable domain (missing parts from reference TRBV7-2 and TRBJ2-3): GAGVSQSPSNKVTEKGKDVELRCDPISGHTALYWYRQSLGQGLEFLIYFQGNSAPDKSGLPSDRFSAERTGGSVSTLTIQRTQQEDSAVYLCASSGGVLRTDTQYFGPGTRLTVL.

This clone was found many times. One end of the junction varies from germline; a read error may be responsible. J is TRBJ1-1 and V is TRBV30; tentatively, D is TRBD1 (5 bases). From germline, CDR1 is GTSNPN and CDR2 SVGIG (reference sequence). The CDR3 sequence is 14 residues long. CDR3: CAWRGRRGNTKAFF. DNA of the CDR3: TGTGCCTGGAGGGGCCGCCGGGGGAACACTAAAGCTTTCTTT.

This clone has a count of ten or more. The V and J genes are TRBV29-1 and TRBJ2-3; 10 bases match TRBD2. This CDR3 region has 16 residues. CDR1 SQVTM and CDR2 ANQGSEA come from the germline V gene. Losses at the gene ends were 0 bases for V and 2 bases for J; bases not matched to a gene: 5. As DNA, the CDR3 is TGCAGCGTTGAAGATATAGGACTAGCGGTCACAGATACGCAGTATTTT. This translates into CSVEDIGLAVTDTQYF.